This entry is about one T cell receptor (beta chain). This clonotype was counted a few times. The target of this receptor is not known. No base qualities exist here, and no much larger clone lies one base off it. CDR1 and CDR2, per the germline V gene (reference sequence), are LNHDA and SQIVND. The CDR3 measures 16 amino acids from cysteine to phenylalanine. CDR3 DNA only is kept here, 48 bases in frame from base 1. Relative to germline, V is 4 bases shorter and J is 0 bases shorter, with 16 bases between their ends. This record belongs to a study of T cell repertoires in cytomegalovirus infection (dated by TCRdb to between 2018 and 2020). Study-level background: Peptide stimulations targeted recently identified HLA-C-restricted CMV epitopes, whose presentation resists viral immunomodulation, together with well-studied HLA-B-restricted epitopes. Donor HLA type was relevant to the analysis, because carriage of CMV infection together with the matching HLA type was indicated by public TCR beta signatures. Results and caveats for the whole study, not just this receptor: Carriers of CMV infection plus the relevant HLA type were discriminated by the cumulative frequency of public TCR beta family members in the study cohort and in an independent approximately 350-donor cohort. The ex vivo response was dominated by HLA-C-restricted CMV-specific TCR beta clonotypes, which also provided the single most frequent clonotype in two of eight donors.

The intended sense of this specimen's treatment or condition label: in vitro stimulation with specific CMV peptide epitopes to enrich CMV-specific T cells. Sequenced on an Illumina HiSeq 1500. In-frame beta chains were kept once TCRdb had trimmed the public reads at Q25 with fastp and called clones with MiXCR. CDR3 protein sequences are deduplicated, and each keeps its most common genes and DNA. In this sample the table shows more than 250,000 distinct CDR3 sequences, approximately 25% of which occur a single time. The ten largest clones represent about 14% of the sample. The chain links TRBV19 with TRBJ2-7; 5 matching bases give a weak D call of TRBD2. The source of this sequence is a human donor in good health (CMV status not recorded). Some clones in this sample may be carry-over from other donors' samples. The specimen was cultured PBMCs, collected from culture after CMV antigen stimulation. The CDR3 in this case is CASSTKPGYNSYEQYF. The DNA sequence follows: TGTGCCAGTAGTACGAAACCGGGATACAACTCCTACGAGCAGTACTTC.